This TCR beta chain stems from a study of cytomegalovirus exposure and HLA in healthy donors. Notes on the study in general: Later on, analysis showed that most CMV-associated TCR beta chains appeared to be HLA-restricted.

Of note for this clone: The antigen is unknown.

Germline V gene lookup returns CDR1 MNHNS and CDR2 SASEGT. CDR3 length: 13 residues. V gave up 10 bases and J gave up 5 bases, with 18 bases separating them. Researchers ran the PCR with 60 Vbeta and 13 Jbeta primers. The protocol was immunoSEQ multiplex PCR, while the TCRdb copy is restricted to in-frame clones and leaves out a portion. The sample records 80,000 to 100,000 clones, less than 80% being singletons. The TCR was taken from a woman between 40 and 50 years old in good health and CMV-seropositive. The sequenced sample was PBMCs. V usage is TRBV6-1 and J usage is TRBJ2-7; D might be TRBD1 (6 bases). This chain's CDR3 is CATSKDGGHEQYF. CDR3 coding DNA: TGTGCCACCTCAAAGGATGGGGGCCACGAGCAGTACTTC.